The present T cell receptor beta chain was sequenced within a study of blood T cells in healthy people across ages. A second PCR, run for roughly 7 to 12 cycles, used a sample-barcoded 5' primer plus a J-beta primer mix. Each CDR3 protein gets one entry after TCRdb re-called the 5' RACE reads with MiXCR. The sample includes about 1.4 million distinct CDR3 sequences, approximately 60% of them seen just once. There are 16 residues in the CDR3. J gave up 5 bases and V 6 bases, and 9 bases lay outside the gene matches. Germline V gene sequence: CDR1 SEHNR, CDR2 FQNEAQ (reference sequence). Regarding this clonotype: What it binds is unknown.

Individuals who donated were healthy Caucasians from Russia aged roughly 6 to 95. Every donor provided around 9.3 milliliters of peripheral blood. Samples each yielded at least 6 micrograms of total RNA. Study-wide results and limits: Because sorting was not performed, PBMCs prevented conclusive naive versus antigen-experienced comparison.

This TCR came from a man aged 18 to 29 in good health. The specimen sequenced was blood. V and J are TRBV7-9 and TRBJ2-3; 12 positions agree with TRBD2. CDR3 protein: CASSSTSGRSGDTQYF. The DNA of the CDR3 is TGTGCCAGCAGTTCTACTAGCGGGAGGTCGGGAGATACGCAGTATTTT.